One and the same sample provided the 14 T cell receptor delta chains below, sequenced in a study of gamma-delta T cells after stem cell transplantation. TCRdb reapplied CATT to the RT-PCR reads. The table lists about 2,700 delta-chain clones, 1.6% of them singletons. Sequencing was carried out using gamma-delta T cells. All receptors come from a human donor. It is not recorded whose cells these are; they may come from a transplant donor.

As for this clone: Since a much larger clone is just one base distant, this may be a read error. This CDR3 is also generated by other DNA sequences in the sample. V gene TRDV2 combines with J gene TRDJ1; 10 bases line up with TRDD3. This CDR3 comprises 15 residues. The germline gives CDR1 GEAIGNYY, CDR2 EKD. The CDR3 reads CACDTLGDRWDKLIF. The CDR3 DNA reads as TGTGCCTGCGACACACTGGGGGATCGTTGGGATAAACTCATCTTT.

V is TRDV1 and J is TRDJ1, with D perhaps matching TRDD2 or TRDD3 (6 bases each). Trimming took 5 bases from V and 6 from J, leaving 34 bases between them. The CDR3 loop spans 20 amino acids. CDR1 is TSWWSYY, CDR2 QGS, per germline. In DNA, the CDR3 is TGTGCTCTTGGGCCCCTTACCCTGGCCTTCCCCCTGGGGATGGCCCATAAACTCATCTTT. This translates into CALGPLTLAFPLGMAHKLIF.

The J gene is TRDJ1, the V gene TRDV1; 7 nucleotides agree with TRDD3. With 2 bases clipped from V and 3 bases from J, the junction kept 24 bases outside the gene matches. The CDR3 contains 21 residues. Germline assignment: CDR1 TSWWSYY and CDR2 QGS. CDR3 coding DNA: TGTGCTCTTGGGGAAGGCCCATATTCCCCACTGGGGATTGCCATGGCCGATAAACTCATCTTT. This codes for CALGEGPYSPLGIAMADKLIF.

On this clone: It is likely a read error: a sequence one base away is far more abundant. The V gene is TRDV2, the J gene TRDJ1; 13 positions agree with TRDD3. The CDR3 covers 18 residues. Trimming took 4 bases from V and 0 from J; bases not matched to a gene: 10. CDR1 and CDR2 from the germline V gene are GEAIGNYY and EKD. The CDR3 spells CACEHVLGDTRNTDKLIF. CDR3 DNA sequence: TGTGCCTGTGAACACGTACTGGGGGATACGCGTAACACCGATAAACTCATCTTT.

This clone qualifies as medium-sized. A far larger clone is one base from this, pointing to a likely read error. Other DNA sequences in this specimen translate into the identical CDR3. The rearrangement links TRDV2 to TRDJ3; 7 bases map to TRDD3. Germline CDR1 and CDR2: GEAIGNYY and EKD. Losses at the gene ends were 0 bases for V and 1 base for J; bases not matched to a gene: 26. The CDR3 covers 25 residues. CDR3 in amino acids: CACDTVSGWGTPLRLSSWDTRQMFF. DNA of the CDR3: TGTGCCTGTGACACCGTGAGTGGATGGGGGACCCCGCTTCGCTTATCGTCCTGGGACACCCGACAGATGTTTTTC.

This clone was found a few times. The protein TCRdb lists belongs to a much larger clone and differs from this DNA's translation at residue 7, which points to a read error; the protein shown is made from the DNA. This chain connects TRDV2 to TRDJ1; 10 bases match TRDD3. Germline CDR1 and CDR2: GEAIGNYY and EKD. This CDR3 is built from 13 residues. V shed 3 bases and J 12 bases; nucleotides not matched to a gene: 9. The CDR3 sequence is CACDSIMGDTVIF. CDR3 DNA sequence: TGTGCCTGTGACTCAATAATGGGGGATACCGTCATCTTT.

This clone showed up many times. Only one base separates this from a far larger clonotype, so it likely reflects a read error. The J gene is TRDJ1, the V gene TRDV2; 10 nucleotides line up with TRDD3. Germline V lookup: CDR1 GEAIGNYY, CDR2 EKD. There are 16 residues in the CDR3. In DNA form, the CDR3 reads TGTGCCCGTGACGACCTACTGGGGGATGCCACCGATAAACTCATCTTT. Translating gives CARDDLLGDATDKLIF.

This clone was counted a few times. This chain links TRDV1 with TRDJ1; D call uncertain. Between the trimmed V and J ends, which lost 4 bases and 0 bases, there was a span of 18 bases. CDR3 length equals 17 residues. Germline V CDR1 and CDR2: TSWWSYY, QGS. CDR3 DNA sequence: TGTGCTCTTGGGGTCCCCATCGCCGGCCTGTACACCGATAAACTCATCTTT. Translating gives CALGVPIAGLYTDKLIF.

This clone is labeled medium-sized. Other DNA sequences in this specimen translate into the identical CDR3. The chain links TRDV2 to TRDJ1; D not resolved. From germline, CDR1 is GEAIGNYY and CDR2 EKD. This CDR3 comprises 15 residues. V gave up 1 base and J gave up 0 bases, with 11 bases separating them. CDR3 amino acids: CACDTLGRNTDKLIF. In DNA, the CDR3 is TGTGCCTGTGACACGTTAGGTCGTAACACCGATAAACTCATCTTT.

There are a few counts of this clone. A read error is possible here, since a much larger clone lies one base away. The rearrangement uses TRDV2 and TRDJ2; 12 nucleotides agree with TRDD3. Looked up from germline, CDR1 is GEAIGNYY and CDR2 is EKD. This CDR3 is built from 19 residues. The CDR3 sequence is CAYDTVEDWGIPTTAQLFF. The CDR3 coding sequence is TGTGCCTATGACACCGTGGAAGACTGGGGGATACCTACGACAGCACAACTCTTCTTT.

Judged by abundance, this clone is medium-sized. Other DNA sequences of this sample code for an identical CDR3. The CDR3: CACDTVEGPTGGCSSWDTRQMFF. The CDR3 nucleotides read TGTGCCTGTGACACCGTCGAGGGCCCTACTGGGGGCTGCAGCTCCTGGGACACCCGACAGATGTTTTTC. The rearrangement links TRDV2 to TRDJ3; 8 bases match TRDD3. Per germline, CDR1 GEAIGNYY and CDR2 EKD. With 0 bases clipped from V and 0 bases from J, the junction kept 18 bases outside the gene matches. The length of the CDR3 is 23 residues.

This clone has more than one count but fewer than ten. The genes are TRDV2 and TRDJ1, with 13 bases lining up with TRDD3. This CDR3 contains 18 residues. From germline, CDR1 is GEAIGNYY and CDR2 EKD. With V trimmed by 0 bases and J by 2 bases, 8 bases remained unmatched. The CDR3: CACDTVGLGDTRTDKLIF. DNA for the CDR3: TGTGCCTGTGACACCGTCGGACTGGGGGATACGAGAACCGATAAACTCATCTTT.

This clone is labeled as medium-sized. Within the sample, other DNA sequences also encode this same CDR3. This chain links TRDV1 with TRDJ1, with 10 bases aligning to TRDD3. The CDR3 spans 23 residues. Unmatched junction bases numbered 24, after V lost 2 bases and J lost 0 bases. CDR1 and CDR2 from the germline V gene are TSWWSYY and QGS. The CDR3 region is CALGERTSAAYWGMYFYTDKLIF. CDR3 nucleotide sequence: TGTGCTCTTGGGGAAAGAACCTCCGCGGCCTACTGGGGGATGTATTTTTACACCGATAAACTCATCTTT.

Within the sample, this clone is medium-sized. This CDR3 is also generated by other DNA sequences in the sample. The V gene is TRDV2, the J gene TRDJ1; TRDD3 might be the D (5 bases). Germline V lookup: CDR1 GEAIGNYY, CDR2 EKD. This CDR3 spans 17 amino acids. V gave up 5 bases and J gave up 4 bases, with 25 bases separating them. This chain's CDR3 is CACGPSVLEVGYDKLIF. The CDR3 DNA is TGTGCCTGTGGACCAAGCGTACTGGAGGTTGGGTACGATAAACTCATCTTT.